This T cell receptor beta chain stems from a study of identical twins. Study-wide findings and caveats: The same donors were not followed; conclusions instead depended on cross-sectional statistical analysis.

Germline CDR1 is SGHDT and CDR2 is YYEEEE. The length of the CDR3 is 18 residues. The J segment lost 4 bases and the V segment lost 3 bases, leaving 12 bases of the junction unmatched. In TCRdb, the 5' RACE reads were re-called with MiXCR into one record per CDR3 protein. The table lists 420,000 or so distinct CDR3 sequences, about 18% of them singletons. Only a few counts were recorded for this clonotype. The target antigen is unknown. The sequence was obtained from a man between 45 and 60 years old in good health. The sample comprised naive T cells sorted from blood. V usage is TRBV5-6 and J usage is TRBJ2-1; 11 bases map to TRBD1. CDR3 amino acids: CASSYIKTGTGGYNEQFF. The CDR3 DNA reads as TGTGCCAGCAGCTACATAAAAACCGGGACAGGGGGTTACAATGAGCAGTTCTTC.